This T cell receptor (beta chain) stems from a study of blood T cell repertoires in COVID-19. Germline V gene lookup returns CDR1 MNHEY and CDR2 SVGEGT. The CDR3 sequence is 16 residues long. Germline trimming cut 5 bases from V and 2 bases from J; bases unmatched to any gene: 8. Measured with immunoSEQ multiplex PCR; TCRdb has only the in-frame clones, and not every one. The table records more than 70,000 clones, 90% of them present only once. A single count supports this clone. The J gene is TRBJ2-4, the V gene TRBV6-2 or TRBV6-3; 8 positions match TRBD1. Material for sequencing was peripheral blood. This clonotype was sampled from a woman younger than 30 with acute or convalescent COVID-19. The CDR3 loop reads CASSPWTGSSKNIQYF. The DNA of the CDR3 is TGTGCCAGCAGTCCCTGGACAGGGTCATCCAAAAACATTCAGTACTTC.